These 32 T cell receptor beta chains were sequenced from one sample in a study of cytomegalovirus exposure and HLA in healthy donors. The PCR used 60 Vbeta and 13 Jbeta primers. Repertoires were generated with immunoSEQ multiplex PCR, while TCRdb's copy carries only in-frame clones and drops some. The data contain around 160,000 clones, roughly 80% of them seen just once; the ten biggest clones take up 3%. The source material was PBMCs. The origin of the receptors is a man in his forties or fifties in good health and CMV-seropositive.

This chain connects TRBV2 to TRBJ2-7, with TRBD1 matching 8 bases. Trimming removed 5 bases from V and 5 bases from J; junction bases left unmatched: 14. Germline CDR1 reads SNHLY; CDR2 reads FYNNEI. This CDR3 region has 16 residues. CDR3 protein: CASSYQGAGGVDEQYF. DNA of the CDR3: TGTGCCAGCAGTTACCAGGGGGCAGGGGGCGTGGACGAGCAGTACTTC.

This chain links TRBV9 with TRBJ2-5, with D possibly TRBD2 on 5 matching bases. The CDR3 runs to 15 residues. CDR1 is SGDLS and CDR2 is YYNGEE in the germline V gene. Trimming removed 4 bases at V and 0 bases at J, with 13 bases between. The DNA of the CDR3 is TGTGCCAGCAGCAAAAGCGGCAGCTACCAAGAGACCCAGTACTTC. Encoded protein: CASSKSGSYQETQYF. Complete variable domain (other parts from reference TRBV9 and TRBJ2-5): DSGVTQTPKHLITATGQRVTLRCSPRSGDLSVYWYQQSLDQGLQFLIQYYNGEERAKGNILERFSAQQFPDLHSELNLSSLELGDSALYFCASSKSGSYQETQYFGPGTRLLVL.

The rearrangement links TRBV7-9 to TRBJ2-1, with TRBD2 identical over 7 bases. Germline V gene lookup returns CDR1 SEHNR and CDR2 FQNEAQ (reference sequence). The V gene end was trimmed by 5 bases and the J gene end by 9 bases; junction bases not matched to a gene: 16. The CDR3 length is 16 residues. The CDR3 sequence is CASSPPGTTKMIEQFF. The CDR3 DNA follows: TGTGCCAGCAGCCCACCCGGGACTACCAAAATGATTGAGCAGTTCTTC.

The chain is built from TRBV5-1 and TRBJ1-2; TRBD1 aligns across 8 bases. Trimming took 6 bases from V and 7 from J; bases not matched to a gene: 11. In germline, CDR1 is SGHRS, CDR2 YFSETQ. The CDR3 has 14 residues. For the CDR3, the DNA is TGCGCCAGCACAACGGTGACGGGGACAGGTGGCTACACCTTC. This gives the protein CASTTVTGTGGYTF.

This clone has a single count. V is TRBV4-3 and J is TRBJ2-7, with TRBD2 matching over 11 bases. The CDR3 totals 16 residues. Per the germline V gene, CDR1 is LGHNA and CDR2 is YSLEER. V shed 0 bases, J shed 3 bases, and the junction held 4 bases outside the gene matches. The CDR3, as DNA: TGCGCCAGCAGCCAAGAGGCAACTAGCGGGAGCTACGAGCAGTACTTC. It encodes CASSQEATSGSYEQYF.

The V gene is TRBV29-1, the J gene TRBJ1-1, with unresolved D. CDR1 is SQVTM, CDR2 ANQGSEA, per germline. There are 12 residues in the CDR3. Between the trimmed V and J ends, which lost 4 bases and 0 bases, there was a span of 6 bases. CDR3 coding DNA: TGCAGCGTTGCCCTAGTGAACACTGAAGCTTTCTTT. This translates into CSVALVNTEAFF.

As DNA, the CDR3 is TGTGCCAGCAGCCCCCAGATGAACACTGAAGCTTTCTTT. Translation gives CASSPQMNTEAFF. The chain is built from TRBV7-2 and TRBJ1-1, with D unclear. The CDR3 extends over 13 amino acids. The germline CDR1 and CDR2 sequences are SGHTA and FQGNSA. V lost 5 bases, J lost 0 bases, and 7 bases lay in between.

The chain is built from TRBV5-1 and TRBJ2-7; D is undetermined. CDR1 is SGHRS, CDR2 YFSETQ, per germline. This CDR3 is built from 13 residues. V was cut by 1 base and J by 3 bases, with 8 bases left in between. CDR3 in amino acids: CASSLTAGYEQYF. The DNA of the CDR3 is TGCGCCAGCAGCTTGACCGCCGGCTACGAGCAGTACTTC.

This chain links TRBV18 with TRBJ2-2, with a possible D match to TRBD1 (5 bases). The V gene's germline CDR1 is KGHSH and CDR2 LQKENI. The ends were cut back, 2 bases at V and 5 bases at J, with 15 bases in the middle. The CDR3 is 16 residues long. CDR3 in amino acids: CASSPNQGVGTGELFF. The CDR3 bases are TGTGCCAGCTCACCAAACCAAGGGGTTGGAACCGGGGAGCTGTTTTTT.

J is TRBJ2-2 and V is TRBV9, with unresolved D. The CDR3 extends over 21 amino acids. Germline V gene data show CDR1 as SGDLS and CDR2 as YYNGEE. V lost 1 base to trimming and J lost 0 bases, with 25 bases between them. CDR3 coding DNA: TGTGCCAGCAGCGTACACCCCCCGACTGTCGGTAGTTGGGCGAACACCGGGGAGCTGTTTTTT. Translating gives CASSVHPPTVGSWANTGELFF.

This chain links TRBV19 with TRBJ1-5; 7 bases match TRBD1. Trimming cost V 3 bases and J 7 bases; bases outside gene matches: 6. Germline assignment: CDR1 LNHDA and CDR2 SQIVND (reference sequence). This CDR3 has 14 residues. CDR3: CASSIGQGGQPQHF. For the CDR3, the DNA is TGTGCCAGTAGTATCGGGCAGGGGGGACAGCCCCAGCATTTT.

The chain employs TRBV13 and TRBJ2-5; D not certain. CDR3 size: 12 residues. The V end lost 3 bases, the J end lost 4 bases, and 6 bases lay between the germline ends. Looked up from germline, CDR1 is PRHDT and CDR2 is FYEKMQ (reference sequence). For the CDR3, the DNA is TGTGCCAGCAGCTTGAGTTCAGAGACCCAGTACTTC. This encodes CASSLSSETQYF.

In its sample, this clone was seen once. This sequence joins TRBV6-5 and TRBJ1-6, with TRBD1 matching over 7 bases. The CDR3 covers 15 residues. Per the germline V gene, CDR1 is MNHEY and CDR2 is SVGAGI. Trimming at V came to 2 bases and at J to 8 bases, leaving 6 bases not matched to a gene. DNA for the CDR3: TGTGCCAGCAGTTACGAGGGACAGTCGTATTCACCCCTCCACTTT. Translating it yields CASSYEGQSYSPLHF.

V gene TRBV6-6 combines with J gene TRBJ1-1; D is unresolved. This CDR3 is 11 amino acids long. V lost 6 bases and J lost 1, with 3 bases in between. Germline CDR1 reads MNHNY; CDR2 reads SVGAGI (reference sequence). CDR3 bases: TGTGCCAGCAGCCGGAACACTGAAGCTTTCTTT. This encodes CASSRNTEAFF.

The CDR3 spells CASTPGGRVGDTQYF. The CDR3 nucleotides are TGTGCCAGCACCCCTGGGGGGAGGGTGGGGGATACGCAGTATTTT. The chain uses TRBV5-4 and TRBJ2-3; 7 nucleotides match TRBD2. V lost 6 bases and J lost 6; bases outside the gene matches: 13. The CDR3 totals 15 residues. The V gene's germline CDR1 is SGHNT and CDR2 YYREEE (reference sequence).

In DNA form, the CDR3 reads TGTGCCAGCAGCCGGCTGGGGGGTGGGGGGACCGTATACTACGAGCAGTACTTC. Translation gives CASSRLGGGGTVYYEQYF. The chain combines TRBV11-2 with TRBJ2-7; TRBD2 is a possible D gene (6 bases). From germline, CDR1 is SGHAT and CDR2 FQNNGV. Trimming took 5 bases from V and 3 from J, leaving 26 bases between them. The CDR3 has 18 amino acids.

The chain is built from TRBV18 and TRBJ1-1; TRBD1 matches 9 bases. The germline gives CDR1 KGHSH, CDR2 LQKENI. The CDR3 covers 14 residues. The junction had 7 bases not matched to a gene; V was cut back by 6 bases and J by 5 bases. The CDR3 spells CASSPGQGLTEAFF. CDR3 DNA: TGTGCCAGCTCTCCGGGACAGGGTTTGACTGAAGCTTTCTTT. The full variable domain, rest sourced from reference TRBV18 and TRBJ1-1, is NAGVMQNPRHLVRRRGQEARLRCSPMKGHSHVYWYRQLPEEGLKFMVYLQKENIIDESGMPKERFSAEFPKEGPSILRIQQVVRGDSAAYFCASSPGQGLTEAFFGQGTRLTVV.

J is TRBJ2-7 and V is TRBV28; 9 bases map to TRBD1. This CDR3 spans 14 amino acids. With 6 bases clipped from V and 6 bases from J, the junction kept 9 bases outside the gene matches. The germline V gene encodes CDR1 MDHEN and CDR2 SYDVKM. CDR3 nucleotide sequence: TGTGCCAGCAGCATCCCACAGGGGGCGGTCGAGCAGTACTTC. This sequence encodes CASSIPQGAVEQYF.

The V call is TRBV15, the J call TRBJ1-1; the D is unclear. The CDR3 length is 13 residues. CDR1 and CDR2 (germline): LNHNV, YYDKDF (reference sequence). Trimming pared 0 bases from V and 8 bases from J, leaving 10 bases between. CDR3 DNA: TGTGCCACCAGCAGAGATTCGTGGGCGGAAGCTTTCTTT. Its translation: CATSRDSWAEAFF.

The gene calls are TRBV4-2 and TRBJ2-5, with 14 positions matching TRBD2. With V trimmed by 5 bases and J by 4 bases, 12 bases remained unmatched. The CDR3 extends over 18 amino acids. Germline V gene data show CDR1 as LGHNA and CDR2 as YNFKEQ. The CDR3 DNA sequence: TGTGCCAGCAGCTTCGGGACTAGCGGGAGATTTAAGGGAGAGACCCAGTACTTC. Its translation is CASSFGTSGRFKGETQYF.

The chain has TRBV15 and TRBJ1-2; D not resolved. Trimming shortened V by 0 bases and J by 5 bases, and 13 bases separated the two germline ends. Germline V gives CDR1 LNHNV, CDR2 YYDKDF (reference sequence). This CDR3 comprises 15 residues. The CDR3 DNA is TGTGCCACCAGCAGAGAATCAGGAATTGGTTATGGCTACACCTTC. Translation gives CATSRESGIGYGYTF.

The chain employs TRBV11-2 and TRBJ2-6, with D unclear. Trimming stripped 1 base from V and 6 bases from J, with 7 bases between. The CDR3 is 14 residues long. Germline CDR1 is SGHAT and CDR2 is FQNNGV. The DNA of the CDR3 is TGTGCCAGCAGCTTAGGGCATGAGGCCAACGTCCTGACTTTC. Translated: CASSLGHEANVLTF.

V is TRBV2 and J is TRBJ2-1, with 7 bases aligning to TRBD2. The CDR3 consists of 17 residues. With 2 bases clipped from V and 0 bases from J, the junction kept 7 bases outside the gene matches. Germline V gives CDR1 SNHLY, CDR2 FYNNEI. The CDR3 bases are TGTGCCAGCAGTGAATCGTCTAGCGGCCGCTCCTACAATGAGCAGTTCTTC. It is translated as CASSESSSGRSYNEQFF. The variable domain in full, with the rest retrieved from reference TRBV2 and TRBJ2-1, is EPEVTQTPSHQVTQMGQEVILRCVPISNHLYFYWYRQILGQKVEFLVSFYNNEISEKSEIFDDQFSVERPDGSNFTLKIRSTKLEDSAMYFCASSESSSGRSYNEQFFGPGTRLTVL.

The CDR3 spells CAWSVAGPSNYGYTF. CDR3 bases: TGTGCCTGGAGTGTGGCAGGTCCCTCTAACTATGGCTACACCTTC. This chain joins TRBV30 and TRBJ1-2, with D uncertain. Germline assignment: CDR1 GTSNPN and CDR2 SVGIG (reference sequence). This CDR3 has 15 amino acids. The ends were cut back, 0 bases at V and 0 bases at J, with 11 bases in the middle.

The chain carries TRBV27 and TRBJ2-7; TRBD1 matches 10 bases. The junction had 11 bases not matched to a gene; V was cut back by 5 bases and J by 4 bases. CDR3 size: 16 residues. Germline-derived CDR1 and CDR2 are MNHEY and SMNVEV (reference sequence). Here the CDR3 DNA reads TGTGCCAGCAGTCTGCAGGGACAGGGGCTTTTGTACGAGCAGTACTTC. Protein sequence: CASSLQGQGLLYEQYF.

Of note for this clone: Compared with germline, one end of the junction differs, possibly owing to a read error. The V call is TRBV7-9, the J call TRBJ1-1, with 9 bases that match TRBD1. Germline V lookup: CDR1 SEHNR, CDR2 FQNEAQ (reference sequence). This CDR3 is 15 amino acids long. The CDR3 is CAGSSNGQGSTEAFF. CDR3 nucleotide sequence: TGTGCCGGCAGCTCCAACGGACAGGGGAGTACTGAAGCTTTCTTT.

In this sample, this clone turned up a few times. This chain joins TRBV5-4 and TRBJ1-1; D is possibly TRBD1 (5 bases). Per the germline V gene, CDR1 is SGHNT and CDR2 is YYREEE (reference sequence). This CDR3 comprises 14 residues. The V gene lost 4 bases and the J gene lost 1 base, with 11 bases spanning the gap. CDR3 region: CASSERQPNTEAFF. The CDR3 DNA reads TGTGCCAGCAGCGAAAGACAGCCGAACACTGAAGCTTTCTTT.

CDR3 loop: CASSSGRAVGELFF. DNA of the CDR3: TGTGCCAGTTCTAGCGGGAGGGCCGTCGGGGAGCTGTTTTTT. This chain joins TRBV9 and TRBJ2-2, with 12 positions matching TRBD2. The J segment lost 7 bases and the V segment lost 8 bases, leaving 6 bases of the junction unmatched. Germline lookup yields CDR1 SGDLS and CDR2 YYNGEE. The CDR3 has 14 amino acids.

The gene calls are TRBV25-1 and TRBJ2-1, with no clear D. The ends were cut back, 2 bases at V and 1 base at J, with 6 bases in the middle. The CDR3 sequence is 14 residues long. The germline V gene has CDR1 MGHDK and CDR2 SYGVNS. CDR3 DNA sequence: TGTGCCAGCAGTGAACCCGGGTCCTACAATGAGCAGTTCTTC. This sequence encodes CASSEPGSYNEQFF.

The chain uses TRBV7-3 and TRBJ1-5; D may be TRBD1 (6 bases). Germline CDR1 is SGHTA and CDR2 is FQGTGA. V dropped 5 bases and J dropped 0 bases, with 20 bases sitting between them. The CDR3 is made up of 18 amino acids. DNA for the CDR3: TGTGCCAGCAGCCCGCTTCCTGGGGGCCCTTATAGCAATCAGCCCCAGCATTTT. Its protein product is CASSPLPGGPYSNQPQHF.

The V call is TRBV6-5, the J call TRBJ1-1; a possible D gene is TRBD1 (5 bases). CDR1 is MNHEY, CDR2 SVGAGI, per germline. Trimming left V 0 bases short and J 7 bases short, with 6 bases between. This CDR3 spans 12 amino acids. The CDR3 reads CASSYSGREAFF. The CDR3 DNA reads TGTGCCAGCAGTTACTCGGGGCGTGAAGCTTTCTTT.

This chain connects TRBV27 to TRBJ2-3; TRBD2 aligns across 11 bases. The CDR3 runs to 16 residues. From germline, CDR1 is MNHEY and CDR2 SMNVEV (reference sequence). V gave up 2 bases and J gave up 3 bases; unmatched junction bases: 4. The CDR3 sequence is CASSLTRLAGTDTQYF. As DNA, the CDR3 is TGTGCCAGCAGTTTAACCCGACTAGCGGGAACAGATACGCAGTATTTT.